A selection of T cell receptor beta chains follows, all from one sample in a study of shared clonotypes between healthy human individuals. Sequencing used immunoSEQ multiplex PCR; TCRdb keeps in-frame clones, though not all of them. Altogether about 96,000 clones are present, around 68% being singletons, with the ten largest covering approximately 46%. The specimen sequenced was memory CD8+ T cells sorted from blood. These receptors were collected from a man younger than 45 in good health. Each CDR3 is given with its conserved first and last residue. D genes are given only for firm matches. The size field is filled for only some rows; it gives once, few, many or a size class.

-	TRBV27	-	TRBJ2-1	TGTGCCAGCGGGACTGGACGGGAGTTCTTC	CASGTGREFF
-	TRBV6-4	TRBD2	TRBJ2-5	TGTGCCAGCAGTGCCAGCGGGAGGGGGGGAGAGACCCAGTACTTC	CASSASGRGGETQYF
-	TRBV4-3	TRBD1	TRBJ2-1	TGCGCCAGCAGCCAAGTTCTTATGGACAGGGACAATGAGCAGTTCTTC	CASSQVLMDRDNEQFF
once	TRBV27	TRBD1	TRBJ2-1	TGTGCCAGCAGTTTAGGGACAGGGGTCAATGAGCAGTTCTTC	CASSLGTGVNEQFF
-	TRBV9	TRBD2	TRBJ2-1	TGTGCCAGCAGCGCTCCTAGCGGGAGGGGTGAGCAGTTCTTC	CASSAPSGRGEQFF
few	TRBV6-4	-	TRBJ2-3	TGTGCCAGCATGAGAGTAGCAGGGGGCACAGATACGCAGTATTTT	CASMRVAGGTDTQYF
-	TRBV27	TRBD1	TRBJ2-5	TGTGCCAGCAGTCTGGGACAGGGTAGAACCCAGTACTTC	CASSLGQGRTQYF
-	TRBV13	-	TRBJ1-2	TGTGCCAGCAGCCGGGTGGCGGGCGATGGCTACACCTTC	CASSRVAGDGYTF
once	TRBV6-1	-	TRBJ1-5	TGTGCCAGCAGGCGGACAGACAATAATCAGCCCCAGCATTTT	CASRRTDNNQPQHF
-	TRBV28	TRBD1	TRBJ1-2	TGTGCCAGCACCTTCGGGAGGGGGCGGCTAGGACCATATAATGGCTACACCTTC	CASTFGRGRLGPYNGYTF
-	TRBV27	-	TRBJ1-4	TGTGCCAGCAGTCCGAGGGCAGGGCTCTATGAAAAACTGTTTTTT	CASSPRAGLYEKLFF
-	TRBV5-8	-	TRBJ1-5	TGTGCCAGCAGCTTGGGGTTGGGGGGCCATCAGCCCCAGCATTTT	CASSLGLGGHQPQHF
-	TRBV27	-	TRBJ1-4	TGTGCCAGCAGTTTATTGGGACACGGCGAAAAACTGTTTTTT	CASSLLGHGEKLFF
-	TRBV7-8	TRBD2	TRBJ2-3	TGTGCCAGCAGCTTAGAGGTAGCGGGAGGAGGCGCCCTTAGCACAGATACGCAGTATTTT	CASSLEVAGGGALSTDTQYF
-	TRBV27	-	TRBJ2-3	TGTGCCAGCAGTCTAATAAGGGACTGGCGGAGTAGCACAGATACGCAGTATTTT	CASSLIRDWRSSTDTQYF
-	TRBV6-1	-	TRBJ2-6	TGTGCCAGCAGTGAAGTGGGGTCTGGGGCCAACGTCCTGACTTTC	CASSEVGSGANVLTF
-	TRBV29-1	-	TRBJ2-1	TGCAGCGTTGAAAATGAGCAGTTCTTC	CSVENEQFF
-	TRBV7-2	TRBD1	TRBJ1-4	TGTGCCAGCAGCCTTGCGCCGGGACAGGGGGATGAAAAACTGTTTTTT	CASSLAPGQGDEKLFF
-	TRBV5-1	-	TRBJ1-1	TGCGCCAGCAGCCCAAAACAGGGATGGACTGAAGCTTTCTTT	CASSPKQGWTEAFF
-	TRBV14	TRBD2	TRBJ2-1	TGTGCCAGCAGCCAAGATCGAACTAGCGGCTACAATGAGCAGTTCTTC	CASSQDRTSGYNEQFF
once	TRBV7-9	-	TRBJ1-2	TGTGCCAGCAGCTCAGGACCGATCTATGGCTACACCTTC	CASSSGPIYGYTF
-	TRBV5-1	-	TRBJ2-4	TGCGCCAGCAGCTCCCAACAGGGATCAGCCAAAAACATTCAGTACTTC	CASSSQQGSAKNIQYF
-	TRBV11-1	TRBD2	TRBJ2-1	TGTGCCAGCAGACGTAGCGGGAGGGATGAGCAGTTCTTC	CASRRSGRDEQFF
-	TRBV25-1	-	TRBJ2-7	TGTGCCAGCAGTCAAAACTCTTACGAGCAGTACTTC	CASSQNSYEQYF
-	TRBV11-3	TRBD2	TRBJ2-1	TGTGCCAGCAGCAAGGGACTAGCGGGAAATGAGCAGTTCTTC	CASSKGLAGNEQFF
-	TRBV6-1	-	TRBJ1-5	TGTGCCAGCAGTGAATTATCTGCGGCAGCTAATCAGCCCCAGCATTTT	CASSELSAAANQPQHF
-	TRBV20-1	-	TRBJ1-4	TGCAGTGCTTCTTACTTGGAAAAACTGTTTTTT	CSASYLEKLFF
-	TRBV12-2	-	TRBJ2-2	TGTGCAAGTCGCTTAGCGGTAACTAGCGGGAGTATCACCGGGGAGCTGTTTTTT	CASRLAVTSGSITGELFF
-	TRBV28	-	TRBJ2-1	TGTGCCAGCAACCCCTCGGTCCGGTATGTCAATGAGCAGTTCTTC	CASNPSVRYVNEQFF
-	TRBV27	-	TRBJ2-2	TGTGCCAGCAGTTTATGGGCCGGGGAGCTGTTTTTT	CASSLWAGELFF
-	TRBV10-3	-	TRBJ2-2	TGTGCCATCAGGCTCATTAACACCGGGGAGCTGTTTTTT	CAIRLINTGELFF
-	TRBV28	-	TRBJ1-1	TGTGCCAGCAACGAATTTAACACTGAAGCTTTCTTT	CASNEFNTEAFF
many	TRBV4-2	-	TRBJ2-6	TGTGCCAGCAGCCAAGACCAGGCCTCTGGGGCCAACGTCCTGACTTTC	CASSQDQASGANVLTF
-	TRBV11-2	-	TRBJ2-3	TGTGCCAGCAGCTTAGGGCTAGATACGCAGTATTTT	CASSLGLDTQYF
-	TRBV5-5	-	TRBJ2-1	TGTGCCAGCAGCTTGTACCAGAAGAGCTCCTACAATGAGCAGTTCTTC	CASSLYQKSSYNEQFF
-	TRBV7-8	-	TRBJ2-5	TGTGCCAGCCCAATCCGAGGGGATCAAGAGACCCAGTACTTC	CASPIRGDQETQYF
-	TRBV7-2	-	TRBJ2-6	TGTGCCAGCTCCCAACTCTCTGGGGCCAACGTCCTGACTTTC	CASSQLSGANVLTF
few	TRBV7-2	TRBD2	TRBJ2-2	TGTGCCAGCAGCTCGGGACTAGCGGGAGCTGTCGGGGAGCTGTTTTTT	CASSSGLAGAVGELFF
-	TRBV5-6	TRBD2	TRBJ2-3	TGTGCCAGCAGCCCGGTCGGTCGGGAGGCCACAGATACGCAGTATTTT	CASSPVGREATDTQYF
-	TRBV15	TRBD1	TRBJ2-1	TGTGCCACCAGCAGAGATCCGGGACAGTACAATGAGCAGTTCTTC	CATSRDPGQYNEQFF